This T cell receptor beta chain was captured in a study of shared clonotypes between healthy human individuals. Across the whole study: Three CD4 naive, three CD4 memory, two CD8 naive and one CD8 memory plate were used per donor.

The CDR3 runs to 13 residues. V was trimmed by 2 bases and J by 10 bases, leaving 14 bases between them. Germline loops: CDR1 MNHNY, CDR2 SVGAGI (reference sequence). General study points: Sharing across a few donors was seen in 4.5% to 6.5% of naive CD4 clonotypes.

To note about this clone: Its antigen remains unknown.

The donors were all Caucasian adults (living in Nashville, Tennessee). Assay execution proceeded at the deep level. Generated by immunoSEQ multiplex PCR, the TCRdb table keeps only in-frame clones and is missing some. The table shows roughly 1,500,000 clones, with approximately 98.5% occurring only once. This sequence was found in a man younger than 45 in good health. This rearrangement joins TRBV6-6 to TRBJ1-1; possible D gene TRBD1, 6 bases. Material for sequencing was naive CD4+ T cells sorted from blood. Noted subset: CD45RA+ positively selected. CDR3 residues: CASSYEPGHGAFF. As DNA, the CDR3 is TGTGCCAGCAGTTACGAACCGGGACATGGAGCTTTCTTT.